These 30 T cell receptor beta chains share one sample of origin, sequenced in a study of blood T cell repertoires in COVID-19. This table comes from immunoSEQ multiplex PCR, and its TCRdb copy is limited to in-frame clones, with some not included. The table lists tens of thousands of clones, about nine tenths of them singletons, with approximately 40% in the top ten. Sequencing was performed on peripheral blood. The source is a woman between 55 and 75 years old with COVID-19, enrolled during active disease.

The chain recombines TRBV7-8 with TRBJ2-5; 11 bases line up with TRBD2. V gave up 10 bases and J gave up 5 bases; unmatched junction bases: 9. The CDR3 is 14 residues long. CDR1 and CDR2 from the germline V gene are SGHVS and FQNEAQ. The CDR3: CATRQVAGGETQYF. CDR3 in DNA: TGTGCCACCAGACAGGTAGCGGGAGGGGAGACCCAGTACTTC.

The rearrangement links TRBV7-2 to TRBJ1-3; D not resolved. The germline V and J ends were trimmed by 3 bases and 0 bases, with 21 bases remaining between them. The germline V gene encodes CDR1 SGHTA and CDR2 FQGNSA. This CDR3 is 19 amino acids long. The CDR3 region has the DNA TGTGCCAGCAGCTTTAGAGCTACCACCGCACAGAGCTCTGGAAACACCATATATTTT. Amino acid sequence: CASSFRATTAQSSGNTIYF.

The CDR3 loop is CASSEGRGGEKLFF. The CDR3, as DNA: TGTGCCAGCAGCGAAGGGAGGGGCGGCGAAAAACTGTTTTTT. V is TRBV7-9 and J is TRBJ1-4; the D gene is possibly TRBD1 (5 bases). Trimming left V 5 bases short and J 8 bases short, with 15 bases between. This CDR3 contains 14 residues. The germline V gene encodes CDR1 SEHNR and CDR2 FQNEAQ (reference sequence).

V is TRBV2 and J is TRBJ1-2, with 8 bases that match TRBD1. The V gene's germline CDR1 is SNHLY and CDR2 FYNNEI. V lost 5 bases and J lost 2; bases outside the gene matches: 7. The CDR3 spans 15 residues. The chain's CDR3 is CASSSQGAMNYGYTF. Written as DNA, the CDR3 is TGTGCCAGCAGTTCTCAGGGGGCGATGAACTATGGCTACACCTTC.

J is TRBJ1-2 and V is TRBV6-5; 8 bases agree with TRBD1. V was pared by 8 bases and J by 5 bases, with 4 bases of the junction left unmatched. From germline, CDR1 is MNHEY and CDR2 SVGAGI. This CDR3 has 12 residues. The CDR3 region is CASVDREYGYTF. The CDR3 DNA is TGTGCCAGCGTGGACAGGGAGTATGGCTACACCTTC.

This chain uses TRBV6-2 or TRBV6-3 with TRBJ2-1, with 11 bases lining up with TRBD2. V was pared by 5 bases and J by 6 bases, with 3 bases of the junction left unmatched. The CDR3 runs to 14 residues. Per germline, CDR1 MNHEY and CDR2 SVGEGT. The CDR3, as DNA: TGTGCCAGCAGTGGGACTAGCGGAGTCAATGAGCAGTTCTTC. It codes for CASSGTSGVNEQFF.

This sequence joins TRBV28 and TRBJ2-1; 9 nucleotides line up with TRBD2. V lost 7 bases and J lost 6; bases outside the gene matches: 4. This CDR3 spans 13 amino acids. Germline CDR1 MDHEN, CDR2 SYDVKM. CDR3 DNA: TGTGCCAGCATCGCAGCGGGAGGCAATGAGCAGTTCTTC. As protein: CASIAAGGNEQFF.

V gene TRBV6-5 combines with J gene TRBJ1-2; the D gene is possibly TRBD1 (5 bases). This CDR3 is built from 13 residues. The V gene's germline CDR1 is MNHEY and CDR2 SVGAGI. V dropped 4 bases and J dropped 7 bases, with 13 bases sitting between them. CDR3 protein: CASSSAGLSGYTF. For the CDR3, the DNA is TGTGCCAGCAGTTCCGCAGGGTTGAGTGGCTACACCTTC.

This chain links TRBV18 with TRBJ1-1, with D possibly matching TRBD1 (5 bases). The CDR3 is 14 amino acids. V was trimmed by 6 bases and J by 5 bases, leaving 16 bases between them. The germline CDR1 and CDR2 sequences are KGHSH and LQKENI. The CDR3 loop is CASSPSGETTEAFF. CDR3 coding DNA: TGTGCCAGCTCCCCCTCGGGGGAAACGACTGAAGCTTTCTTT.

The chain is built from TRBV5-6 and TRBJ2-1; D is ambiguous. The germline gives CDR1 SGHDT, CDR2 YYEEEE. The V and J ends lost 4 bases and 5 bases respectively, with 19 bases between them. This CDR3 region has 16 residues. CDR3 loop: CASSLGPTGYDNEQFF. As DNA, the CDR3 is TGTGCCAGCAGCCTAGGTCCTACTGGATACGACAATGAGCAGTTCTTC.

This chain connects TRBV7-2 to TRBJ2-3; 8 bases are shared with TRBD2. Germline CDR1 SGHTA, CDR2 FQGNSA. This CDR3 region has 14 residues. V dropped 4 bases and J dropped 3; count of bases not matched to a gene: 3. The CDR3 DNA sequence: TGTGCCAGCAGCTCAGCGGGAGAAACAGATACGCAGTATTTT. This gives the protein CASSSAGETDTQYF.

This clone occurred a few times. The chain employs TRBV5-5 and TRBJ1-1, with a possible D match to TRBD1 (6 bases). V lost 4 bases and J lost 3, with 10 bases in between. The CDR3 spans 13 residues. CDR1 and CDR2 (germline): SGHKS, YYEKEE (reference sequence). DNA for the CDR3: TGTGCCAGCAGCCTGCAGGGGTACACTGAAGCTTTCTTT. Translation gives CASSLQGYTEAFF.

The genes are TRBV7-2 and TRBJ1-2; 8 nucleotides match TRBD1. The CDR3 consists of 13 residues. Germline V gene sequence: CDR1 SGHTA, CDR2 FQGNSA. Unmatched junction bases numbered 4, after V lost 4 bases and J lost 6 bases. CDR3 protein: CASSSAGGDGYTF. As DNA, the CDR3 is TGTGCCAGCAGCTCCGCAGGGGGCGATGGCTACACCTTC.

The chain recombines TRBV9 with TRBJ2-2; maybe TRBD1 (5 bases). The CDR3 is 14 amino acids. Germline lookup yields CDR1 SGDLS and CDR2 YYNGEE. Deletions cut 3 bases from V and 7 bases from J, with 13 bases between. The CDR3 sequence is CASSGWGEVGELFF. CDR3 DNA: TGTGCCAGCAGCGGTTGGGGCGAGGTCGGGGAGCTGTTTTTT.

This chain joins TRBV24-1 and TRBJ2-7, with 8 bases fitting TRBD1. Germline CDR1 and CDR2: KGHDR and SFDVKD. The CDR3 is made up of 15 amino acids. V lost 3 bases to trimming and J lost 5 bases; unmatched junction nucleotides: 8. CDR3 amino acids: CATSDTTGAGNEQYF. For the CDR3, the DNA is TGTGCCACCAGTGATACGACAGGGGCAGGGAACGAGCAGTACTTC.

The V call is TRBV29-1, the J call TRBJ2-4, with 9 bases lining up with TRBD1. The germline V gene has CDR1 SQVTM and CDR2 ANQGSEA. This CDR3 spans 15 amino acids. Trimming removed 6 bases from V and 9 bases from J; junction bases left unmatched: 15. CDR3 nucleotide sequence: TGCAGCGTCGCCCTGACAGGGGGGGCCGTCGGCATTCAGTACTTC. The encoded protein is CSVALTGGAVGIQYF.

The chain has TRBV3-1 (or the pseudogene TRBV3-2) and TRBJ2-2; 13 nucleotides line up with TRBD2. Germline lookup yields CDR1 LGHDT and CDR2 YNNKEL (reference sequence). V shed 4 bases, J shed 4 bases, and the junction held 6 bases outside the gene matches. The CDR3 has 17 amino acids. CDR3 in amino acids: CASSRGLAGELTGELFF. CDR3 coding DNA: TGTGCCAGCAGCCGAGGACTAGCGGGAGAACTCACCGGGGAGCTGTTTTTT.

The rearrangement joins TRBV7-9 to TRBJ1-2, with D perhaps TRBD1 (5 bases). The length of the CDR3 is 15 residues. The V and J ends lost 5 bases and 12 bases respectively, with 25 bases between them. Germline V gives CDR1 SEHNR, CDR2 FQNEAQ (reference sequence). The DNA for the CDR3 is TGTGCCAGCAGCCTAACAGGTCCCGGCCTATCAATTCACACCTTC. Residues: CASSLTGPGLSIHTF.

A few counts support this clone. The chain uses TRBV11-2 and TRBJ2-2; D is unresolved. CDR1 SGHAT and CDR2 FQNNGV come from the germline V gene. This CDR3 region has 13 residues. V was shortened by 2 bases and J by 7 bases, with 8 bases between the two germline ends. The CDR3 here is CASSLLSGGELFF. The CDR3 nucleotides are TGTGCCAGCAGCTTACTCTCGGGCGGGGAGCTGTTTTTT.

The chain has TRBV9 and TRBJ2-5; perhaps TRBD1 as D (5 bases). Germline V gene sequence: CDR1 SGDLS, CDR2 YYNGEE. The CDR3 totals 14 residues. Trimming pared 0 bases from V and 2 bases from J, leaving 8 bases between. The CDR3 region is CASSVGAGQETQYF. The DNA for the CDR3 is TGTGCCAGCAGCGTAGGGGCAGGGCAAGAGACCCAGTACTTC.

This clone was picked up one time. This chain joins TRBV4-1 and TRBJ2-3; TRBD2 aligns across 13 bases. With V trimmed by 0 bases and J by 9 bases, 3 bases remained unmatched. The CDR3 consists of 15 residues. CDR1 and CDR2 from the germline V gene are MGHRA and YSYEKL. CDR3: CASSQDWTSGSTQYF. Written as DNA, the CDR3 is TGCGCCAGCAGCCAAGATTGGACTAGCGGGAGCACGCAGTATTTT.

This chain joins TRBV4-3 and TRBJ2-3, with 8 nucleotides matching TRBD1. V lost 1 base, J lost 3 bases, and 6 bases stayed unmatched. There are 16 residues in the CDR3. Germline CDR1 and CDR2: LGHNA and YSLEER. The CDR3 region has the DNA TGCGCCAGCAGCCAAGGGACAGGGATGAATACAGATACGCAGTATTTT. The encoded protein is CASSQGTGMNTDTQYF.

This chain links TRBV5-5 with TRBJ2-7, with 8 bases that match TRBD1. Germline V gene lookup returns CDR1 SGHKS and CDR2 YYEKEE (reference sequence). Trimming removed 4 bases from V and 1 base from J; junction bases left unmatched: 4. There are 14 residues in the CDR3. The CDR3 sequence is CASSPRTGSYEQYF. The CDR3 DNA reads TGTGCCAGCAGCCCGCGGACAGGGTCCTACGAGCAGTACTTC.

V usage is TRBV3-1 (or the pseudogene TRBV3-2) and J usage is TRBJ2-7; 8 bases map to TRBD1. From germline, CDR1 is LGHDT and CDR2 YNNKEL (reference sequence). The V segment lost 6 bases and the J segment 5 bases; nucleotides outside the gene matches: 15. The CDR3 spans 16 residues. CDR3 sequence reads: CASSRISGGVGNEQYF. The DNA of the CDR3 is TGTGCCAGCAGTCGGATCTCAGGGGGCGTCGGGAACGAGCAGTACTTC.

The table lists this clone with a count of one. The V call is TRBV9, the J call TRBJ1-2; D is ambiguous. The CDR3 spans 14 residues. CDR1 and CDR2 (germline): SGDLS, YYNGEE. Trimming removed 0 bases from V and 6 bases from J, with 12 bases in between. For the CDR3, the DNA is TGTGCCAGCAGCGTAGCTCACAGCGGGAATGGCTACACCTTC. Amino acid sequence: CASSVAHSGNGYTF.

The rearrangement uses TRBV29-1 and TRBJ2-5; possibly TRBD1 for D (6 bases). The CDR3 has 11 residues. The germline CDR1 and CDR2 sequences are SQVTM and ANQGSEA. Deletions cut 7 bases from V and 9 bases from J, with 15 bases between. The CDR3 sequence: CSAGQPGAQYF. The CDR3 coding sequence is TGCAGCGCAGGACAGCCAGGGGCCCAGTACTTC.

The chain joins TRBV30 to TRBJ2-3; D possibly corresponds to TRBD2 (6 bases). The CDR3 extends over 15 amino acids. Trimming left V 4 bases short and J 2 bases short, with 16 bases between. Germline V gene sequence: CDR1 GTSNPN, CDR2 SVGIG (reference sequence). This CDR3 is CAWIARGSITDTQYF. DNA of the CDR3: TGTGCCTGGATTGCCCGGGGGTCAATCACAGATACGCAGTATTTT. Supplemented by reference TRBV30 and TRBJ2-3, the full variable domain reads SQTIHQWPATLVQPVGSPLSLECTVEGTSNPNLYWYRQAAGRGLQLLFYSVGIGQISSEVPQNLSASRPQDRQFILSSKKLLLSDSGFYLCAWIARGSITDTQYFGPGTRLTVL.

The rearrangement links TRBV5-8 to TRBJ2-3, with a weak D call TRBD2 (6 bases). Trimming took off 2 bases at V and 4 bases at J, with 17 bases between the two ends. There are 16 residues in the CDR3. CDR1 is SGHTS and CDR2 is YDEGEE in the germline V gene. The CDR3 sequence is CASSFPGTSLSDTQYF. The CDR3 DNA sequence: TGTGCCAGCAGCTTCCCCGGGACTTCCCTCTCAGATACGCAGTATTTT.

CDR3 amino acids: CASSEMGTGEETQYF. Written as DNA, the CDR3 is TGTGCCAGCAGTGAAATGGGTACAGGGGAAGAGACCCAGTACTTC. The V call is TRBV6-1, the J call TRBJ2-5, with 7 bases matching TRBD1. The germline CDR1 and CDR2 sequences are MNHNS and SASEGT. The CDR3 consists of 15 residues. V trimming: 2 bases; J trimming: 3 bases; junction bases outside the gene matches: 6.

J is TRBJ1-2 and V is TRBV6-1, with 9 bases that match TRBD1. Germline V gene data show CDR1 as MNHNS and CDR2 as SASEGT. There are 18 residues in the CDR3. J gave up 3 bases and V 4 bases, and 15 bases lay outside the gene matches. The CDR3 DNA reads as TGTGCCAGCAGTGTAACCGGGACAGGGTTTCATCGGGACTATGGCTACACCTTC. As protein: CASSVTGTGFHRDYGYTF.